Listed here are 27 T cell receptor beta chains from one sample, sequenced in a study of Ad26.COV2.S vaccination and SARS-CoV-2 variants. Measured with immunoSEQ multiplex PCR; TCRdb has only the in-frame clones, and not every one. The sample has approximately 240,000 clones, 70% to 90% seen once; the top ten hold about 10%. Treatment specified: 15 to 20 received Ad26.COV2.S at low or high dose, single or two shots; about five received placebo; per-sample allocation not given. Collection of samples fell on day 63 after the first vaccine or placebo injection. The sample here was peripheral blood, taken in a trial of Ad26.COV2.S vaccine versus placebo. All receptors come from a person between 18 and 65 years old who received the Ad26.COV2.S COVID-19 vaccine or a placebo.

The chain combines TRBV30 with TRBJ2-3; 9 bases agree with TRBD2. Trimming took 5 bases from V and 1 from J; bases not matched to a gene: 1. Germline assignment: CDR1 GTSNPN and CDR2 SVGIG (reference sequence). The length of the CDR3 is 13 residues. The CDR3 here is CAWGLARTDTQYF. CDR3 DNA: TGTGCCTGGGGACTAGCGCGCACAGATACGCAGTATTTT.

The CDR3 coding sequence is TGTGCCAGCAGCCTAAATAGCGGGAGATACGAGCAGTACTTC. It specifies CASSLNSGRYEQYF. This sequence joins TRBV6-5 and TRBJ2-7, with TRBD2 matching 9 bases. J gave up 4 bases and V 6 bases, and 7 bases lay outside the gene matches. The germline V gene has CDR1 MNHEY and CDR2 SVGAGI. The CDR3 spans 14 residues.

V is TRBV5-1 and J is TRBJ2-2, with TRBD2 matching over 8 bases. The CDR3 is 14 residues long. Trimming took 2 bases from V and 7 from J; bases not matched to a gene: 4. Germline CDR1 SGHRS, CDR2 YFSETQ. CDR3 in amino acids: CASSLAGVVGELFF. The DNA for the CDR3 is TGCGCCAGCAGCTTAGCGGGAGTTGTCGGGGAGCTGTTTTTT.

The chain employs TRBV5-6 and TRBJ1-2, with D uncertain. With 0 bases removed from V and 4 bases from J, the gap between germline ends came to 13 bases. The CDR3 loop spans 15 amino acids. The germline CDR1 and CDR2 sequences are SGHDT and YYEEEE. CDR3 DNA: TGTGCCAGCAGCTTGGCCGGGCAGGCCGGCTATGGCTACACCTTC. Translation gives CASSLAGQAGYGYTF. The full variable domain, rest sourced from reference TRBV5-6 and TRBJ1-2, is DAGVTQSPTHLIKTRGQQVTLRCSPKSGHDTVSWYQQALGQGPQFIFQYYEEEERQRGNFPDRFSGHQFPNYSSELNVNALLLGDSALYLCASSLAGQAGYGYTFGSGTRLTVV.

The chain joins TRBV5-8 to TRBJ2-1; TRBD1 is a possible D gene (6 bases). There are 12 residues in the CDR3. Germline loops: CDR1 SGHTS, CDR2 YDEGEE. Trimming shortened V by 3 bases and J by 12 bases, and 13 bases separated the two germline ends. CDR3 region: CASSSVPQGQFF. DNA for the CDR3: TGTGCCAGCAGCTCGGTCCCACAGGGGCAGTTCTTC.

This chain joins TRBV6-5 and TRBJ1-6, with TRBD1 matching over 7 bases. V lost 6 bases to trimming and J lost 5 bases; unmatched junction nucleotides: 4. Per the germline V gene, CDR1 is MNHEY and CDR2 is SVGAGI. This CDR3 contains 14 residues. The CDR3 here is CASRPGQNNSPLHF. DNA of the CDR3: TGTGCCAGCAGACCGGGACAGAATAATTCACCCCTCCACTTT.

J is TRBJ2-5 and V is TRBV5-1; D gene ambiguous. CDR1 and CDR2 from the germline V gene are SGHRS and YFSETQ. The germline V and J ends were trimmed by 1 base and 7 bases, with 14 bases remaining between them. CDR3 length: 14 amino acids. The CDR3 nucleotides are TGCGCCAGCAGCTTGTCAAGTTTGGGTGGGACCCAGTACTTC. It encodes CASSLSSLGGTQYF.

Here the CDR3 DNA reads TGTGCCAGCAGTTTTGAGGGACAGCCCTACGAGCAGTACTTC. Its translation is CASSFEGQPYEQYF. J is TRBJ2-7 and V is TRBV28; 7 bases are a match to TRBD1. V was pared by 3 bases and J by 2 bases, with 4 bases of the junction left unmatched. This CDR3 region has 14 residues. Germline V CDR1 and CDR2: MDHEN, SYDVKM.

The V call is TRBV6-2 or TRBV6-3, the J call TRBJ2-7; D is unclear. With 5 bases removed from V and 4 bases from J, the gap between germline ends came to 9 bases. Germline lookup yields CDR1 MNHEY and CDR2 SVGEGT. The CDR3 consists of 12 residues. The CDR3 region is CASSQLTYEQYF. CDR3 coding DNA: TGTGCCAGCAGTCAGCTCACTTACGAGCAGTACTTC.

This clone was counted between two and nine times. The chain recombines TRBV6-6 with TRBJ1-1; the D is unclear. Germline-derived CDR1 and CDR2 are MNHNY and SVGAGI (reference sequence). V gave up 7 bases and J gave up 9 bases, with 18 bases separating them. CDR3 size: 13 residues. CDR3 protein: CASTIMPPNQAFF. In DNA, the CDR3 is TGTGCCAGCACCATAATGCCCCCCAATCAAGCTTTCTTT.

The chain carries TRBV28 and TRBJ2-7; TRBD2 might be the D (6 bases). The CDR3 runs to 16 residues. Trimming removed 7 bases from V and 6 bases from J, with 25 bases in between. Germline CDR1 MDHEN, CDR2 SYDVKM. CDR3 sequence: CASTPIETSIPREQYF. CDR3 in DNA: TGTGCCAGCACCCCCATAGAAACTAGCATTCCCCGCGAGCAGTACTTC.

The V call is TRBV4-1, the J call TRBJ2-2, with 11 positions matching TRBD1. V shed 0 bases and J 5 bases; nucleotides not matched to a gene: 8. Per germline, CDR1 MGHRA and CDR2 YSYEKL. This CDR3 is 18 amino acids long. DNA of the CDR3: TGCGCCAGCAGCCAAGAAGGCCCCGGGACAGGGGGAACCGGGGAGCTGTTTTTT. Amino acid sequence: CASSQEGPGTGGTGELFF.

The chain combines TRBV27 with TRBJ2-5; 7 nucleotides line up with TRBD1. The CDR3 spans 16 residues. Germline V lookup: CDR1 MNHEY, CDR2 SMNVEV (reference sequence). V lost 3 bases and J lost 4; bases outside the gene matches: 11. The CDR3 here is CASSFTSTGRGETQYF. The CDR3 DNA follows: TGTGCCAGCAGTTTTACCTCGACAGGGCGAGGAGAGACCCAGTACTTC.

The chain carries TRBV5-4 and TRBJ1-3, with 8 nucleotides matching TRBD1. Germline V gene sequence: CDR1 SGHNT, CDR2 YYREEE (reference sequence). Germline trimming cut 4 bases from V and 1 base from J; bases unmatched to any gene: 7. The length of the CDR3 is 16 residues. The CDR3 nucleotides read TGTGCCAGCAGCCAAACGAGGACAGGGTCTGGAAACACCATATATTTT. It encodes CASSQTRTGSGNTIYF.

The chain combines TRBV14 with TRBJ2-1, with 7 bases aligning to TRBD1. The V gene's germline CDR1 is SGHDN and CDR2 FVKESK. The CDR3 is 15 amino acids. Unmatched junction bases numbered 11, after V lost 4 bases and J lost 8 bases. The CDR3: CASSLGTVLLDEQFF. CDR3 nucleotides: TGTGCCAGCAGCCTTGGGACAGTCTTGTTGGATGAGCAGTTCTTC.

V usage is TRBV7-9 and J usage is TRBJ2-3; 11 bases map to TRBD2. CDR1 is SEHNR and CDR2 is FQNEAQ in the germline V gene (reference sequence). The CDR3 consists of 15 residues. The V segment lost 5 bases and the J segment 5 bases; nucleotides outside the gene matches: 6. The CDR3 region is CASSLGLAGGDTQYF. In DNA, the CDR3 is TGTGCCAGCAGCCTCGGACTAGCGGGTGGAGATACGCAGTATTTT. Based on the CDR3 plus reference TRBV7-9 and TRBJ2-3, the full variable domain is DTGVSQNPRHKITKRGQNVTFRCDPISEHNRLYWYRQTLGQGPEFLTYFQNEAQLEKSRLLSDRFSAERPKGSFSTLEIQRTEQGDSAMYLCASSLGLAGGDTQYFGPGTRLTVL.

The chain has TRBV29-1 and TRBJ2-7, with 7 bases lining up with TRBD2. The V segment lost 4 bases and the J segment 2 bases; nucleotides outside the gene matches: 5. Looked up from germline, CDR1 is SQVTM and CDR2 is ANQGSEA. This CDR3 spans 13 amino acids. The DNA for the CDR3 is TGCAGCGTTGGCGGGAGCCTTACCTACGAGCAGTACTTC. Translated, it gives CSVGGSLTYEQYF.

The gene calls are TRBV6-6 and TRBJ2-7, with TRBD2 identical over 12 bases. The CDR3 spans 16 residues. The ends lost 6 bases at V and 4 bases at J; junction bases unmatched: 10. Germline lookup yields CDR1 MNHNY and CDR2 SVGAGI (reference sequence). For the CDR3, the DNA is TGTGCCAGCAGCTCCGAGACTAGCGGGAGAGGGTACGAGCAGTACTTC. Protein product: CASSSETSGRGYEQYF.

The rearrangement links TRBV7-9 to TRBJ2-3; D uncertain. The CDR3 is made up of 13 amino acids. The germline V and J ends were trimmed by 6 bases and 3 bases, with 10 bases remaining between them. CDR1 is SEHNR and CDR2 is FQNEAQ in the germline V gene (reference sequence). DNA for the CDR3: TGTGCCAGCAGTCTGGACCAGACAGATACGCAGTATTTT. Amino acids: CASSLDQTDTQYF.

J is TRBJ2-7 and V is TRBV12-3 or TRBV12-4; 7 bases align to TRBD1. This CDR3 is 13 amino acids long. Germline trimming cut 4 bases from V and 7 bases from J; bases unmatched to any gene: 7. CDR3 sequence reads: CASSSGTEEEQYF. For the CDR3, the DNA is TGTGCCAGCAGTTCAGGGACAGAAGAGGAGCAGTACTTC.

V is TRBV13 and J is TRBJ2-7; D tentatively reads TRBD1 or TRBD2 (5 bases each). This CDR3 region has 13 residues. Trimming removed 5 bases at V and 3 bases at J, with 11 bases between. Germline assignment: CDR1 PRHDT and CDR2 FYEKMQ (reference sequence). The CDR3 DNA reads as TGTGCCAGCAGCCCGGGACCCCTCTACGAGCAGTACTTC. It codes for CASSPGPLYEQYF.

The CDR3 reads CASTLGGRFTDTQYF. As DNA, the CDR3 is TGTGCCAGCACCCTTGGGGGGAGATTCACAGATACGCAGTATTTT. V and J are TRBV28 and TRBJ2-3; D is perhaps TRBD2 (6 bases). The CDR3 has 15 residues. V was cut by 7 bases and J by 2 bases, with 16 bases left in between. CDR1 is MDHEN and CDR2 is SYDVKM in the germline V gene.

The V and J genes are TRBV28 and TRBJ1-1; maybe TRBD1 (6 bases). The germline gives CDR1 MDHEN, CDR2 SYDVKM. V lost 7 bases and J lost 5, with 23 bases in between. The CDR3 length is 16 residues. The DNA for the CDR3 is TGTGCCAGCAACCAAATACCGACCCAGGGGAGTACTGAAGCTTTCTTT. It encodes CASNQIPTQGSTEAFF.

The CDR3 is CASSPSRAGSNYGYTF. DNA for the CDR3: TGTGCCAGCAGCCCATCGAGGGCGGGGTCTAACTATGGCTACACCTTC. This chain joins TRBV11-2 and TRBJ1-2; D is ambiguous. The germline CDR1 and CDR2 sequences are SGHAT and FQNNGV. CDR3 length equals 16 residues. Trimming shortened V by 5 bases and J by 0 bases, and 16 bases separated the two germline ends.

This sequence joins TRBV20-1 and TRBJ1-5, with D unclear. There are 11 residues in the CDR3. V was cut by 6 bases and J by 6 bases, with 9 bases left in between. Germline CDR1 and CDR2: DFQATT and SNEGSKA (reference sequence). The DNA of the CDR3 is TGCAGTGCACGGGCGGGTCAGCCCCAGCATTTT. This sequence encodes CSARAGQPQHF.

V is TRBV6-5 and J is TRBJ1-1; no reliable D call. This CDR3 contains 12 residues. Trimming removed 5 bases at V and 11 bases at J, with 15 bases between. CDR1 is MNHEY, CDR2 SVGAGI, per germline. CDR3 region: CASSPGPRRAFF. CDR3 nucleotides: TGTGCCAGCAGTCCCGGGCCTAGGCGCGCTTTCTTT.

The CDR3 DNA follows: TGTGCCATCAGTGGAGGACAGGGTTGGGACAATGAGCAGTTCTTC. Translation gives CAISGGQGWDNEQFF. The chain employs TRBV10-3 and TRBJ2-1; 8 bases are a match to TRBD1. V trimming: 4 bases; J trimming: 5 bases; junction bases outside the gene matches: 7. Germline V CDR1 and CDR2: ENHRY, SYGVKD. The CDR3 covers 15 residues.